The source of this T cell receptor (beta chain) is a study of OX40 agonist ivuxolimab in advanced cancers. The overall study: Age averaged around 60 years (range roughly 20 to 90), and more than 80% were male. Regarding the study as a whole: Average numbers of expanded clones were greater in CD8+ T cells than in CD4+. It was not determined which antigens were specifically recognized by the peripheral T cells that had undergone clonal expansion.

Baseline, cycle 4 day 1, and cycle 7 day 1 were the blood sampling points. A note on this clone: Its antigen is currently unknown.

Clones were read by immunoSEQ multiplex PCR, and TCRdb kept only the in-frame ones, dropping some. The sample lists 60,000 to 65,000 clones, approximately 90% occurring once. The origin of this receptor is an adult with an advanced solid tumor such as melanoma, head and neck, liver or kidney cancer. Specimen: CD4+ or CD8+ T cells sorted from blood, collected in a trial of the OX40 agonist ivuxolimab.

The CDR3 bases are TGTGCCAGCAGTTTTCGCACATCCTACAATGAGCAGTTCTTC. Translating it yields CASSFRTSYNEQFF. The chain has TRBV28 and TRBJ2-1; D is uncertain. The CDR3 has 14 residues. CDR1 MDHEN and CDR2 SYDVKM come from the germline V gene. With 3 bases removed from V and 1 base from J, the gap between germline ends came to 7 bases. Supplemented by reference TRBV28 and TRBJ2-1, the full variable domain reads DVKVTQSSRYLVKRTGEKVFLECVQDMDHENMFWYRQDPGLGLRLIYFSYDVKMKEKGDIPEGYSVSREKKERFSLILESASTNQTSMYLCASSFRTSYNEQFFGPGTRLTVL.